These T cell receptor beta chains were read from a single sample in a study of T cell responses to AZD1222 COVID-19 vaccine. Method: immunoSEQ multiplex PCR; TCRdb's copy keeps in-frame clones and lacks some. The data show some 130,000 clones, with less than 95% seen just once and 6.9% held by the top ten. Sample: peripheral blood, taken on day 0 of AZD1222 vaccination. The origin of the receptors is an adult in good health. Both conserved end residues are part of each CDR3. A D gene is named only where the DNA matches it firmly. A clone size is listed for some rows: how often the clone was seen (once, few, many), or a class if it is expanded.

j_gene: TRBJ1-2
d_gene: NA
abundance: NA
v_gene: TRBV7-3
CDR3aa: CASSLFGQGAYGYTF
CDR3nt: TGTGCCAGCAGCTTATTTGGGCAGGGTGCCTATGGCTACACCTTC

j_gene: TRBJ1-5
d_gene: NA
abundance: NA
v_gene: TRBV28
CDR3aa: CASSLWKDSSNQPQHF
CDR3nt: TGTGCCAGCAGTTTATGGAAGGACAGTAGCAATCAGCCCCAGCATTTT

j_gene: TRBJ1-4
d_gene: NA
abundance: NA
v_gene: TRBV11-2
CDR3aa: CASSLGARGREKLFF
CDR3nt: TGTGCCAGCAGCTTAGGAGCCAGGGGACGGGAAAAACTGTTTTTT

j_gene: TRBJ1-5
d_gene: NA
abundance: NA
v_gene: TRBV3-1/TRBV3-2
CDR3aa: CASSQKRAGQPQHF
CDR3nt: TGTGCCAGCAGCCAAAAAAGGGCAGGGCAGCCCCAGCATTTT

j_gene: TRBJ1-2
d_gene: TRBD1
abundance: NA
v_gene: TRBV19
CDR3aa: CASSILQGGYGYTF
CDR3nt: TGTGCCAGTAGTATATTACAGGGGGGCTATGGCTACACCTTC

j_gene: TRBJ2-2
d_gene: TRBD1
abundance: NA
v_gene: TRBV2
CDR3aa: CASSEGTGGGELFF
CDR3nt: TGTGCCAGCAGTGAAGGGACAGGGGGCGGGGAGCTGTTTTTT

j_gene: TRBJ1-6
d_gene: NA
abundance: NA
v_gene: TRBV30
CDR3aa: CAWSGGFNSPLHF
CDR3nt: TGTGCCTGGAGTGGCGGGTTCAATTCACCCCTCCACTTT

j_gene: TRBJ1-1
d_gene: TRBD1
abundance: NA
v_gene: TRBV19
CDR3aa: CASTGQWGSVTEAFF
CDR3nt: TGTGCCAGTACGGGACAGTGGGGGAGCGTCACTGAAGCTTTCTTT

j_gene: TRBJ2-5
d_gene: NA
abundance: NA
v_gene: TRBV6-5
CDR3aa: CASTSGGIEETQYF
CDR3nt: TGTGCCAGCACCTCAGGGGGGATTGAAGAGACCCAGTACTTC

j_gene: TRBJ1-1
d_gene: NA
abundance: NA
v_gene: TRBV19
CDR3aa: CASSFPGRANTEAFF
CDR3nt: TGTGCCAGTAGTTTCCCCGGGAGAGCGAACACTGAAGCTTTCTTT

j_gene: TRBJ1-1
d_gene: TRBD1
abundance: NA
v_gene: TRBV2
CDR3aa: CASSELGRGHTEAFF
CDR3nt: TGTGCCAGCAGTGAACTGGGCAGGGGGCACACTGAAGCTTTCTTT

j_gene: TRBJ2-7
d_gene: TRBD1
abundance: NA
v_gene: TRBV2
CDR3aa: CASSVGQNQYEQYF
CDR3nt: TGTGCCAGCAGTGTGGGACAGAACCAATACGAGCAGTACTTC

j_gene: TRBJ2-7
d_gene: TRBD1
abundance: NA
v_gene: TRBV5-1
CDR3aa: CASGTGTGQKEQYF
CDR3nt: TGCGCCAGCGGTACCGGGACAGGGCAAAAGGAGCAGTACTTC

j_gene: TRBJ1-6
d_gene: NA
abundance: NA
v_gene: TRBV6-5
CDR3aa: CASSVGQSPLHF
CDR3nt: TGTGCCAGCAGCGTAGGTCAATCACCCCTCCACTTT

j_gene: TRBJ2-7
d_gene: NA
abundance: few
v_gene: TRBV6-5
CDR3aa: CASSYWGGKSYF
CDR3nt: TGTGCCAGCAGTTACTGGGGGGGCAAGTCGTACTTC

j_gene: TRBJ2-1
d_gene: NA
abundance: NA
v_gene: TRBV3-1/TRBV3-2
CDR3aa: CASSPSGTLHNEQFF
CDR3nt: TGTGCCAGCAGCCCTTCCGGGACTTTACACAATGAGCAGTTCTTC

j_gene: TRBJ1-1
d_gene: NA
abundance: NA
v_gene: TRBV6-5
CDR3aa: CASRKTGNTEAFF
CDR3nt: TGTGCCAGCAGAAAGACAGGAAACACTGAAGCTTTCTTT

j_gene: TRBJ2-3
d_gene: TRBD1
abundance: NA
v_gene: TRBV7-3
CDR3aa: CASSETGGRTDTQYF
CDR3nt: TGTGCCAGCAGCGAGACAGGGGGTAGGACAGATACGCAGTATTTT

j_gene: TRBJ1-5
d_gene: NA
abundance: NA
v_gene: TRBV6-2/TRBV6-3
CDR3aa: CASSRSDPRQPQHF
CDR3nt: TGTGCCAGCAGCCGCTCGGACCCAAGGCAGCCCCAGCATTTT

j_gene: TRBJ2-2
d_gene: NA
abundance: NA
v_gene: TRBV29-1
CDR3aa: CSVTRIGNTGELFF
CDR3nt: TGCAGCGTTACTCGGATTGGGAACACCGGGGAGCTGTTTTTT

j_gene: TRBJ1-1
d_gene: NA
abundance: once
v_gene: TRBV12-3/TRBV12-4
CDR3aa: CASSAGPNTEAFF
CDR3nt: TGTGCCAGCAGCGCCGGTCCGAACACTGAAGCTTTCTTT

j_gene: TRBJ1-2
d_gene: NA
abundance: NA
v_gene: TRBV28
CDR3aa: CASSSIFGRGFYGYTF
CDR3nt: TGTGCCAGCAGTAGTATCTTCGGCAGGGGATTTTATGGCTACACCTTC

j_gene: TRBJ2-2
d_gene: NA
abundance: NA
v_gene: TRBV28
CDR3aa: CASSEDMWPALNTGELFF
CDR3nt: TGTGCCAGCAGTGAGGATATGTGGCCAGCTCTGAACACCGGGGAGCTGTTTTTT

j_gene: TRBJ1-5
d_gene: TRBD1
abundance: NA
v_gene: TRBV5-1
CDR3aa: CASSPGTGGSQPQHF
CDR3nt: TGCGCCAGCAGCCCTGGGACAGGGGGCTCTCAGCCCCAGCATTTT

j_gene: TRBJ2-7
d_gene: TRBD2
abundance: NA
v_gene: TRBV3-1/TRBV3-2
CDR3aa: CASSQEAGGRFYEQYF
CDR3nt: TGTGCCAGCAGCCAAGAGGCGGGGGGGAGATTCTACGAGCAGTACTTC

j_gene: TRBJ1-4
d_gene: NA
abundance: NA
v_gene: TRBV29-1
CDR3aa: CSVDVRDTNEKLFF
CDR3nt: TGCAGCGTTGACGTCAGGGACACTAATGAAAAACTGTTTTTT

j_gene: TRBJ2-5
d_gene: TRBD2
abundance: NA
v_gene: TRBV5-1
CDR3aa: CASSLAGLAGETQYF
CDR3nt: TGCGCCAGCAGCTTAGCGGGACTAGCGGGAGAGACCCAGTACTTC

j_gene: TRBJ1-2
d_gene: NA
abundance: NA
v_gene: TRBV6-5
CDR3aa: CASSYSKEGGVNGYTF
CDR3nt: TGTGCCAGCAGTTACTCGAAGGAGGGGGGGGTTAATGGCTACACCTTC